The next 22 T cell receptor beta chains were all read from a single sample in a study of read filtering for tumor transcriptome and immune sequencing. This library used about 360 ng RNA and molecular barcoded adaptors spanning alpha/delta and beta/gamma chains. TCRdb fed the reads into MiXCR, producing one record per CDR3 protein. Of some 120,000 distinct CDR3 sequences listed, 13% are singletons. The material sequenced was a population of CD138-negative cells sorted from bone marrow. These receptors all come from a donor aged 40 or older with multiple myeloma.

The chain employs TRBV5-5 and TRBJ2-7; 10 bases map to TRBD1. Germline-derived CDR1 and CDR2 are SGHKS and YYEKEE (reference sequence). The length of the CDR3 is 21 residues. Unmatched junction bases numbered 23, after V lost 3 bases and J lost 2 bases. The CDR3 reads CASSSQPHRDRGRRGTYEQYF. For the CDR3, the DNA is TGTGCCAGCAGCTCGCAACCACACCGGGACAGGGGCCGCCGCGGGACCTACGAGCAGTACTTC.

This clonotype was counted ten times or more. The V and J genes are TRBV5-1 and TRBJ1-1, with 8 bases aligning to TRBD1. This CDR3 is built from 15 residues. Germline V gene data show CDR1 as SGHRS and CDR2 as YFSETQ. The V and J ends lost 2 bases and 1 base, in that order; junction bases with no gene match: 4. The DNA of the CDR3 is TGCGCCAGCAGCTTCGAGACAGGGGAGAACACTGAAGCTTTCTTT. This gives the protein CASSFETGENTEAFF.

This clonotype was counted once. This likely traces to a read error, being one base from a far larger clone. V usage is TRBV9 and J usage is TRBJ2-5; D may match TRBD1 or TRBD2 (5 bases each). CDR1 is SGDLS and CDR2 is YYNGEE in the germline V gene. The CDR3 consists of 14 residues. Deletions cut 4 bases from V and 5 bases from J, with 15 bases between. CDR3 sequence: CASSLSTGDETQYF. CDR3 DNA: TGTGCCAGCAGCTTATCAACCGGGGACGAGACCCAGTACTTC.

This clonotype was observed many times. The V gene is TRBV3-1, the J gene TRBJ2-3, with 13 bases that match TRBD2. Germline V gene data show CDR1 as LGHDT and CDR2 as YNNKEL (reference sequence). V was clipped by 2 bases and J by 4 bases; unmatched bases: 3. This CDR3 is 16 amino acids long. CDR3 in amino acids: CASSQQLAGGPDTQYF. The CDR3 DNA reads as TGTGCCAGCAGCCAACAACTAGCGGGGGGGCCAGATACGCAGTATTTT.

The gene calls are TRBV10-3 and TRBJ2-2; a weak D match, TRBD2 (6 bases). Germline CDR1 is ENHRY and CDR2 is SYGVKD. The V end lost 7 bases, the J end lost 6 bases, and 15 bases lay between the germline ends. This CDR3 is built from 14 residues. CDR3 loop: CAITGLPDSGELFF. The DNA for the CDR3 is TGTGCCATCACGGGACTCCCCGATTCCGGGGAGCTGTTTTTT.

This clonotype was detected many times. This sequence joins TRBV20-1 and TRBJ2-3; D tentatively fits TRBD1 or TRBD2 (6 bases each). This CDR3 spans 16 amino acids. With 3 bases removed from V and 2 bases from J, the gap between germline ends came to 18 bases. Germline V lookup: CDR1 DFQATT, CDR2 SNEGSKA (reference sequence). The CDR3 loop reads CSARAGHLETTDTQYF. The CDR3 DNA is TGCAGTGCTAGGGCGGGACACTTGGAGACCACAGATACGCAGTATTTT.

The sample holds a few counts of this clonotype. The chain uses TRBV2 and TRBJ2-2, with TRBD1 matching over 10 bases. Germline-derived CDR1 and CDR2 are SNHLY and FYNNEI. The V and J ends lost 5 bases and 6 bases, in that order; junction bases with no gene match: 6. This CDR3 is 15 amino acids long. The CDR3 is CASSLRTGGSGELFF. The DNA of the CDR3 is TGTGCCAGCAGTTTGCGGACAGGGGGATCCGGGGAGCTGTTTTTT.

This clonotype has at least ten counts. The chain recombines TRBV28 with TRBJ2-1; TRBD2 is a possible D gene (6 bases). Trimming took off 4 bases at V and 3 bases at J, with 16 bases between the two ends. The germline V gene encodes CDR1 MDHEN and CDR2 SYDVKM. There are 16 residues in the CDR3. The CDR3 DNA follows: TGTGCCAGCAGTTCTCCCGGGCGGGGCAACTACAATGAGCAGTTCTTC. Its translation is CASSSPGRGNYNEQFF.

This clonotype came up many times. The chain recombines TRBV6-2 or TRBV6-3 with TRBJ2-7; 7 bases fit TRBD1. The germline gives CDR1 MNHEY, CDR2 SVGEGT. This CDR3 is built from 13 residues. After removal of 6 bases from V and 7 bases from J, the junction contained 9 bases not matched to a gene. DNA of the CDR3: TGTGCCAGCAGAGTTGCGGACAGGAATGAGCAGTACTTC. Amino acids: CASRVADRNEQYF.

This clonotype occurred many times. The V gene is TRBV2, the J gene TRBJ2-1; possible D gene TRBD2, 6 bases. From germline, CDR1 is SNHLY and CDR2 FYNNEI. The CDR3 spans 14 residues. Trimming pared 6 bases from V and 5 bases from J, leaving 14 bases between. In DNA, the CDR3 is TGTGCCAGCAGGAAGGGAGGATCAAACAATGAGCAGTTCTTC. Translating it yields CASRKGGSNNEQFF.

This clonotype was found many times. The rearrangement links TRBV6-5 to TRBJ1-4; 7 bases map to TRBD1. Per the germline V gene, CDR1 is MNHEY and CDR2 is SVGAGI. V gave up 9 bases and J gave up 10 bases; unmatched junction bases: 14. The CDR3 loop spans 14 amino acids. The CDR3 protein is CASGTDRRLGKLFF. The CDR3 region has the DNA TGTGCCAGTGGGACAGACCGACGCTTGGGAAAACTGTTTTTT.

This clonotype was counted many times. The CDR3 here is CSARDWSGNTGNEQFF. The CDR3 region has the DNA TGCAGTGCTAGAGATTGGAGCGGGAACACGGGCAATGAGCAGTTCTTC. The chain links TRBV20-1 to TRBJ2-1; 7 nucleotides line up with TRBD2. The CDR3 consists of 16 residues. V shed 0 bases and J 6 bases; nucleotides not matched to a gene: 11. The V gene's germline CDR1 is DFQATT and CDR2 SNEGSKA (reference sequence).

A note on this clonotype: The junction shows a germline mismatch at one end, possibly a read error. In nucleotides, the CDR3 is TGTGCCAGCAGCCAAGATATGGTAGGGTATGAGATCCAGTACTTC. This codes for CASSQDMVGYEIQYF. The chain employs TRBV3-1 and TRBJ2-5; no firm D call. This CDR3 contains 15 residues. The germline gives CDR1 LGHDT, CDR2 YNNKEL (reference sequence).

Concerning this clonotype itself: This may arise from a read error, as a much more abundant clone is one base away. The V and J genes are TRBV7-2 and TRBJ1-5; D call uncertain. Germline CDR1 and CDR2: SGHTA and FQGNSA. This CDR3 region has 13 residues. CDR3 DNA: TGTGCCGGCAGCCCCGGGATAAGTCAGCCCCAGCATTTT. Protein sequence: CAGSPGISQPQHF.

This clonotype has a handful of counts. V is TRBV7-9 and J is TRBJ1-5, with D hard to call. The length of the CDR3 is 13 residues. Trimming removed 3 bases from V and 4 bases from J, with 7 bases in between. The germline V gene has CDR1 SEHNR and CDR2 FQNEAQ (reference sequence). The DNA of the CDR3 is TGTGCCAGCAGCTTTGACGGAAATCAGCCCCAGCATTTT. Translated: CASSFDGNQPQHF. The complete variable domain, with remaining parts taken from reference TRBV7-9 and TRBJ1-5, reads DTGVSQNPRHKITKRGQNVTFRCDPISEHNRLYWYRQTLGQGPEFLTYFQNEAQLEKSRLLSDRFSAERPKGSFSTLEIQRTEQGDSAMYLCASSFDGNQPQHFGDGTRLSIL.

This clonotype was detected many times. The CDR3 nucleotides are TGTGCCAGCAGCTTAAGGACTAGGGAAGAGACCCAGTACTTC. As protein: CASSLRTREETQYF. The J gene is TRBJ2-5, the V gene TRBV7-2; 7 nucleotides agree with TRBD2. The V gene's germline CDR1 is SGHTA and CDR2 FQGNSA. The CDR3 runs to 14 residues. The ends lost 2 bases at V and 3 bases at J; junction bases unmatched: 3.

V gene TRBV25-1 combines with J gene TRBJ1-5, with TRBD1 matching 9 bases. This CDR3 region has 17 residues. V trimming: 7 bases; J trimming: 1 base; junction bases outside the gene matches: 11. The germline V gene has CDR1 MGHDK and CDR2 SYGVNS. CDR3 in amino acids: CASNQWDRERSNQPQHF. The CDR3 DNA reads TGTGCCAGCAACCAATGGGACAGGGAAAGGAGCAATCAGCCCCAGCATTTT.

The chain is built from TRBV27 and TRBJ1-3; D not resolved. From germline, CDR1 is MNHEY and CDR2 SMNVEV (reference sequence). The CDR3 spans 15 residues. V lost 6 bases and J lost 2, with 14 bases in between. The CDR3 loop is CASRAVGVPGNTIYF. The CDR3 coding sequence is TGTGCCAGCAGAGCAGTTGGGGTCCCTGGAAACACCATATATTTT.

The chain has TRBV10-3 and TRBJ1-1; D may be TRBD1 (6 bases). Germline assignment: CDR1 ENHRY and CDR2 SYGVKD. The CDR3 loop spans 14 amino acids. V was shortened by 4 bases and J by 8 bases, with 17 bases between the two germline ends. The CDR3 DNA reads TGTGCCATCAGTGTGGGATTCGGACAGCAAGAAGCTTTCTTT. This translates into CAISVGFGQQEAFF.

The sample holds many counts of this clonotype. This CDR3 is CASSSTLSSYEQYF. CDR3 nucleotide sequence: TGTGCCAGCAGCTCCACCCTTTCCTCCTACGAGCAGTACTTC. This chain links TRBV6-5 with TRBJ2-7; D gene ambiguous. This CDR3 comprises 14 residues. Trimming removed 6 bases at V and 0 bases at J, with 12 bases between. Germline V lookup: CDR1 MNHEY, CDR2 SVGAGI.

This chain joins TRBV5-8 and TRBJ2-7, with D tentatively TRBD2 (6 bases). The CDR3 has 19 residues. The V gene's germline CDR1 is SGHTS and CDR2 YDEGEE. Trimming pared 0 bases from V and 4 bases from J, leaving 26 bases between. CDR3 in amino acids: CASSLEWDFKIIGGYEQYF. DNA for the CDR3: TGTGCCAGCAGCTTGGAGTGGGACTTCAAAATTATCGGCGGGTACGAGCAGTACTTC.

Remarks on this clonotype: A much larger clone differs by one base, so this may be a read error. The V gene is TRBV29-1, the J gene TRBJ2-7; 10 bases line up with TRBD1. Germline-derived CDR1 and CDR2 are SQVTM and ANQGSEA. The CDR3 has 13 residues. The CDR3 region is CSVCRDRGYEQHF. The CDR3 DNA sequence: TGCAGCGTATGCCGGGACAGGGGATACGAGCAGCACTTC.